The rows below give T cell receptor beta chains drawn from one sample of a study of T cell responses to AZD1222 COVID-19 vaccine. Clones were read by immunoSEQ multiplex PCR, and TCRdb kept only the in-frame ones, dropping some. This table has about 140,000 clones, around 90% appearing once. Specimen: peripheral blood, collected on day 0 of AZD1222 vaccination. The receptors originated from an adult in good health. The CDR3 runs from the conserved cysteine through the conserved F or W. Each record gives: J gene, D gene, clone size, V gene, CDR3 protein, CDR3 DNA. D genes are given only for firm matches. Clone size is shown for a subset of rows, as once, few, many or a class of expanded clone.

j_call: TRBJ1-1
d_call: NA
clone_size: NA
v_call: TRBV7-2
cdr3_aa: CASSPEKDMNTEAFF
cdr3_nt: TGTGCCAGCAGCCCCGAAAAGGACATGAACACTGAAGCTTTCTTT

j_call: TRBJ1-5
d_call: NA
clone_size: NA
v_call: TRBV2
cdr3_aa: CASGRQGSNQPQHF
cdr3_nt: TGTGCCAGCGGCCGCCAGGGGTCCAATCAGCCCCAGCATTTT

j_call: TRBJ1-1
d_call: NA
clone_size: NA
v_call: TRBV7-9
cdr3_aa: CASSLSENTEAFF
cdr3_nt: TGTGCCAGCAGCCTTAGCGAGAACACTGAAGCTTTCTTT

j_call: TRBJ2-1
d_call: TRBD2
clone_size: once
v_call: TRBV5-6
cdr3_aa: CASSLYSGGADEQFF
cdr3_nt: TGTGCCAGCAGCCTCTATAGCGGGGGGGCCGACGAGCAGTTCTTC

j_call: TRBJ1-1
d_call: NA
clone_size: NA
v_call: TRBV6-2/TRBV6-3
cdr3_aa: CASSPRRGGGDTEAFF
cdr3_nt: TGTGCCAGCAGTCCCCGGAGAGGCGGGGGAGACACTGAAGCTTTCTTT

j_call: TRBJ2-5
d_call: NA
clone_size: NA
v_call: TRBV2
cdr3_aa: CASSEQGLGETQYF
cdr3_nt: TGTGCCAGCAGTGAACAGGGTTTGGGGGAGACCCAGTACTTC

j_call: TRBJ1-5
d_call: TRBD1
clone_size: NA
v_call: TRBV7-8
cdr3_aa: CASSSTGGDSNQPQHF
cdr3_nt: TGTGCCAGCAGCTCTACAGGGGGGGATAGCAATCAGCCCCAGCATTTT

j_call: TRBJ1-1
d_call: NA
clone_size: NA
v_call: TRBV3-1/TRBV3-2
cdr3_aa: CASSQDLRDSEAFF
cdr3_nt: TGTGCCAGCAGCCAAGATCTCCGCGACAGTGAAGCTTTCTTT

j_call: TRBJ2-7
d_call: NA
clone_size: NA
v_call: TRBV27
cdr3_aa: CASSSSGPYEQYF
cdr3_nt: TGTGCCAGCAGTTCCTCCGGGCCCTACGAGCAGTACTTC

j_call: TRBJ1-1
d_call: NA
clone_size: medium-sized
v_call: TRBV9
cdr3_aa: CASSPQELNTEAFF
cdr3_nt: TGTGCCAGCAGCCCACAGGAACTGAACACTGAAGCTTTCTTT

j_call: TRBJ1-6
d_call: NA
clone_size: NA
v_call: TRBV5-8
cdr3_aa: CASSSRDPISSPLHF
cdr3_nt: TGTGCCAGCAGCTCGAGAGACCCGATATCCTCACCCCTCCACTTT

j_call: TRBJ1-2
d_call: NA
clone_size: NA
v_call: TRBV4-2
cdr3_aa: CAAGSHFGGGENYGYTF
cdr3_nt: TGTGCCGCGGGTAGTCACTTCGGAGGGGGGGAGAACTATGGCTACACCTTC

j_call: TRBJ2-7
d_call: NA
clone_size: NA
v_call: TRBV5-6
cdr3_aa: CASSLVGGPSYEQYF
cdr3_nt: TGTGCCAGCAGCTTGGTTGGGGGACCCTCCTACGAGCAGTACTTC

j_call: TRBJ2-2
d_call: NA
clone_size: NA
v_call: TRBV4-3
cdr3_aa: CASSQDRTAFTGELFF
cdr3_nt: TGCGCCAGCAGCCAAGATCGTACAGCCTTCACCGGGGAGCTGTTTTTT

j_call: TRBJ2-5
d_call: NA
clone_size: once
v_call: TRBV10-3
cdr3_aa: CATLSEQGETQYF
cdr3_nt: TGTGCCACTCTGTCCGAACAGGGAGAGACCCAGTACTTC

j_call: TRBJ2-1
d_call: TRBD2
clone_size: NA
v_call: TRBV27
cdr3_aa: CASSLPPGGSYNEQFF
cdr3_nt: TGTGCCAGCAGTTTACCTCCGGGAGGCTCCTACAATGAGCAGTTCTTC

j_call: TRBJ1-5
d_call: NA
clone_size: NA
v_call: TRBV9
cdr3_aa: CASQAVRQDSSDSNQPQHF
cdr3_nt: TGTGCCAGCCAGGCCGTAAGACAGGACTCCTCCGATAGCAATCAGCCCCAGCATTTT

j_call: TRBJ2-1
d_call: TRBD2
clone_size: NA
v_call: TRBV7-6
cdr3_aa: CASSSKTSGERSEQFF
cdr3_nt: TGTGCCAGCAGCTCTAAGACTAGCGGGGAGCGTAGTGAGCAGTTCTTC

j_call: TRBJ2-7
d_call: NA
clone_size: NA
v_call: TRBV28
cdr3_aa: CASSPPHGTYEQYF
cdr3_nt: TGTGCCAGCAGTCCCCCCCATGGGACCTACGAGCAGTACTTC

j_call: TRBJ1-2
d_call: NA
clone_size: NA
v_call: TRBV6-6
cdr3_aa: CASSTGLVHYGYTF
cdr3_nt: TGTGCCAGCAGTACAGGGCTGGTCCACTATGGCTACACCTTC

j_call: TRBJ1-2
d_call: TRBD1
clone_size: NA
v_call: TRBV27
cdr3_aa: CASREDRRNYGYTF
cdr3_nt: TGTGCCAGCAGAGAGGACAGGCGAAACTATGGCTACACCTTC

j_call: TRBJ1-5
d_call: NA
clone_size: NA
v_call: TRBV7-8
cdr3_aa: CASTVQGFGLDQPQHF
cdr3_nt: TGTGCCAGTACAGTCCAGGGTTTCGGGCTTGATCAGCCCCAGCATTTT

j_call: TRBJ1-5
d_call: NA
clone_size: NA
v_call: TRBV10-3
cdr3_aa: CAISESPDNQPQHF
cdr3_nt: TGTGCCATCAGTGAGTCGCCAGACAATCAGCCCCAGCATTTT

j_call: TRBJ2-3
d_call: TRBD1
clone_size: NA
v_call: TRBV29-1
cdr3_aa: CSVEGQGFPDTQYF
cdr3_nt: TGCAGCGTTGAGGGACAGGGGTTCCCAGATACGCAGTATTTT

j_call: TRBJ1-6
d_call: NA
clone_size: once
v_call: TRBV19
cdr3_aa: CASSIDGSRRSSPLHF
cdr3_nt: TGTGCCAGTAGTATAGATGGAAGTCGGAGGAGTTCACCCCTCCACTTT

j_call: TRBJ1-4
d_call: NA
clone_size: NA
v_call: TRBV6-6
cdr3_aa: CASRFSVNEKLFF
cdr3_nt: TGTGCCAGCAGATTTTCCGTTAATGAAAAACTGTTTTTT

j_call: TRBJ1-1
d_call: NA
clone_size: NA
v_call: TRBV28
cdr3_aa: CASSPRQVTEAFF
cdr3_nt: TGTGCCAGCAGTCCCCGCCAGGTCACTGAAGCTTTCTTT

j_call: TRBJ2-3
d_call: TRBD2
clone_size: NA
v_call: TRBV10-3
cdr3_aa: CAISEVRLAFSDTQYF
cdr3_nt: TGTGCCATCAGTGAGGTTCGACTAGCCTTCTCAGATACGCAGTATTTT

j_call: TRBJ1-1
d_call: TRBD1
clone_size: NA
v_call: TRBV28
cdr3_aa: CASSSNPTGVAFF
cdr3_nt: TGTGCCAGCAGTTCTAACCCTACAGGGGTAGCTTTCTTT

j_call: TRBJ2-3
d_call: NA
clone_size: NA
v_call: TRBV9
cdr3_aa: CASSATVSTDTQYF
cdr3_nt: TGTGCCAGCAGCGCGACAGTGAGCACAGATACGCAGTATTTT

j_call: TRBJ1-2
d_call: NA
clone_size: NA
v_call: TRBV18
cdr3_aa: CASSPMIGDYGYTF
cdr3_nt: TGTGCCAGCTCACCAATGATAGGGGACTATGGCTACACCTTC

j_call: TRBJ2-2
d_call: TRBD2
clone_size: NA
v_call: TRBV6-6
cdr3_aa: CASSSPGVAGPGELFF
cdr3_nt: TGTGCCAGCAGTTCTCCCGGGGTAGCGGGACCTGGGGAGCTGTTTTTT

j_call: TRBJ2-6
d_call: NA
clone_size: NA
v_call: TRBV3-1/TRBV3-2
cdr3_aa: CASSQPLGEGYRSGANVLTF
cdr3_nt: TGTGCCAGCAGCCAACCCCTGGGTGAGGGCTACCGCTCTGGGGCCAACGTCCTGACTTTC

j_call: TRBJ2-7
d_call: NA
clone_size: NA
v_call: TRBV23-1
cdr3_aa: CASSQSKKGQYEQYF
cdr3_nt: TGCGCCAGCAGTCAATCCAAAAAAGGACAGTACGAGCAGTACTTC

j_call: TRBJ1-1
d_call: NA
clone_size: once
v_call: TRBV2
cdr3_aa: CASIGRLRQGEAFF
cdr3_nt: TGTGCCAGCATTGGGAGGTTGCGGCAGGGCGAAGCTTTCTTT

j_call: TRBJ1-5
d_call: NA
clone_size: NA
v_call: TRBV15
cdr3_aa: CATSRDRSNQPQHF
cdr3_nt: TGTGCCACCAGCAGAGATAGAAGCAATCAGCCCCAGCATTTT

j_call: TRBJ2-7
d_call: TRBD2
clone_size: NA
v_call: TRBV5-1
cdr3_aa: CASAPVAGGYEQYF
cdr3_nt: TGCGCCAGCGCTCCGGTAGCGGGAGGCTACGAGCAGTACTTC

j_call: TRBJ1-1
d_call: NA
clone_size: once
v_call: TRBV19
cdr3_aa: CALWKGPTEAFF
cdr3_nt: TGTGCCCTCTGGAAGGGGCCCACTGAAGCTTTCTTT

j_call: TRBJ2-2
d_call: NA
clone_size: NA
v_call: TRBV6-2/TRBV6-3
cdr3_aa: CASSYRTWMYTGELFF
cdr3_nt: TGTGCCAGCAGTTACCGTACCTGGATGTACACCGGGGAGCTGTTTTTT

j_call: TRBJ2-7
d_call: TRBD2
clone_size: NA
v_call: TRBV19
cdr3_aa: CASSWASGSNEQYF
cdr3_nt: TGTGCCAGTAGTTGGGCTAGCGGGAGCAACGAGCAGTACTTC

j_call: TRBJ1-5
d_call: TRBD1
clone_size: NA
v_call: TRBV19
cdr3_aa: CASSIKGGTGDPPQHF
cdr3_nt: TGTGCCAGTAGTATTAAGGGAGGGACAGGGGATCCGCCCCAGCATTTT

j_call: TRBJ1-5
d_call: NA
clone_size: NA
v_call: TRBV6-5
cdr3_aa: CASSPSPTLNQPQHF
cdr3_nt: TGTGCCAGCAGTCCTAGCCCTACCTTGAATCAGCCCCAGCATTTT

j_call: TRBJ2-3
d_call: TRBD2
clone_size: NA
v_call: TRBV6-6
cdr3_aa: CASSLETSGDPTDTQYF
cdr3_nt: TGTGCCAGCAGTCTCGAGACTAGCGGGGACCCCACAGATACGCAGTATTTT

j_call: TRBJ2-7
d_call: NA
clone_size: few
v_call: TRBV5-1
cdr3_aa: CASSYRDTSYEQYF
cdr3_nt: TGCGCCAGCAGCTACCGGGACACCTCCTACGAGCAGTACTTC

j_call: TRBJ1-5
d_call: NA
clone_size: NA
v_call: TRBV6-5
cdr3_aa: CASSPGVYNQPQHF
cdr3_nt: TGTGCCAGCAGCCCAGGGGTCTACAATCAGCCCCAGCATTTT

j_call: TRBJ1-1
d_call: NA
clone_size: NA
v_call: TRBV5-6
cdr3_aa: CASSPAQDTEAFF
cdr3_nt: TGTGCCAGCAGCCCAGCTCAGGATACTGAAGCTTTCTTT

j_call: TRBJ1-6
d_call: NA
clone_size: NA
v_call: TRBV15
cdr3_aa: CATSRDWNNSPLHF
cdr3_nt: TGTGCCACCAGCAGAGATTGGAACAATTCACCCCTCCACTTT

j_call: TRBJ1-2
d_call: NA
clone_size: NA
v_call: TRBV6-5
cdr3_aa: CASSSFEVGYTF
cdr3_nt: TGTGCCAGCAGTTCGTTTGAGGTTGGCTACACCTTC

j_call: TRBJ2-1
d_call: TRBD2
clone_size: NA
v_call: TRBV7-3
cdr3_aa: CASSLKFRGTSGYNEQFF
cdr3_nt: TGTGCCAGCAGCTTAAAATTTCGCGGGACTAGCGGGTACAATGAGCAGTTCTTC